This is a list of T cell receptor beta chains from one sample in a study of blood T cell repertoires in COVID-19. Sequencing used immunoSEQ multiplex PCR; TCRdb keeps in-frame clones, though not all of them. Of a few hundred thousand clones in the sample, roughly 80% were seen once. The sample comprised peripheral blood. All receptors come from an elderly woman with acute or convalescent COVID-19. The CDR3 runs from the conserved cysteine through the conserved F or W. Each record gives: clone size, D gene, J gene, V gene, CDR3 protein, CDR3 DNA. A D gene is named only where the DNA matches it firmly. Expanded clones get a size class; other rows say once, few or many, or leave the size out.

clone_size: -; d_call: -; j_call: TRBJ2-7; v_call: TRBV4-1; cdr3_aa: CASSQGWTGTTYEQYF; cdr3_nt: TGCGCCAGCAGCCAGGGCTGGACAGGGACTACGTACGAGCAGTACTTC
clone_size: -; d_call: TRBD2; j_call: TRBJ2-1; v_call: TRBV18; cdr3_aa: CASSPGTSIPPDEQFF; cdr3_nt: TGTGCCAGCTCACCCGGGACTAGCATTCCCCCGGATGAGCAGTTCTTC
clone_size: -; d_call: -; j_call: TRBJ1-3; v_call: TRBV18; cdr3_aa: CASSPFNPGQGSGNTIYF; cdr3_nt: TGTGCCAGCTCACCATTTAATCCAGGCCAGGGCTCTGGAAACACCATATATTTT
clone_size: -; d_call: -; j_call: TRBJ1-6; v_call: TRBV4-3; cdr3_aa: CASSQDFGGYNSPLHF; cdr3_nt: TGCGCCAGCAGCCAGGACTTTGGAGGGTATAATTCACCCCTCCACTTT
clone_size: -; d_call: -; j_call: TRBJ2-7; v_call: TRBV19; cdr3_aa: CASSIDLGTRYYEQYF; cdr3_nt: TGTGCCAGTAGTATAGATCTCGGGACTCGCTACTACGAGCAGTACTTC
clone_size: -; d_call: TRBD1; j_call: TRBJ1-5; v_call: TRBV2; cdr3_aa: CASGQGRASGGPQHF; cdr3_nt: TGTGCCAGCGGACAGGGAAGGGCTAGTGGAGGGCCCCAGCATTTT
clone_size: once; d_call: TRBD1; j_call: TRBJ1-2; v_call: TRBV6-5; cdr3_aa: CASRPSGQGDGYTF; cdr3_nt: TGTGCCAGCAGGCCCTCGGGACAGGGGGATGGCTACACCTTC
clone_size: -; d_call: TRBD1; j_call: TRBJ1-2; v_call: TRBV6-5; cdr3_aa: CASSYSGPGTVYGYTF; cdr3_nt: TGTGCCAGCAGTTATAGCGGACCCGGGACAGTCTATGGCTACACCTTC
clone_size: -; d_call: TRBD1; j_call: TRBJ1-1; v_call: TRBV18; cdr3_aa: CASSPDRTTEAFF; cdr3_nt: TGTGCCAGCTCACCGGACAGGACCACTGAAGCTTTCTTT
clone_size: -; d_call: -; j_call: TRBJ1-6; v_call: TRBV20-1; cdr3_aa: CSASFPAPLHF; cdr3_nt: TGCAGTGCTAGCTTCCCAGCACCCCTCCACTTT
clone_size: -; d_call: -; j_call: TRBJ1-2; v_call: TRBV4-3; cdr3_aa: CASSQAAGYGYTF; cdr3_nt: TGCGCCAGCAGCCAAGCAGCGGGGTATGGCTACACCTTC
clone_size: -; d_call: TRBD1; j_call: TRBJ2-3; v_call: TRBV29-1; cdr3_aa: CSVSGQGSTDTQYF; cdr3_nt: TGCAGCGTTTCCGGACAGGGGAGCACAGATACGCAGTATTTT
clone_size: -; d_call: TRBD2; j_call: TRBJ2-1; v_call: TRBV7-3; cdr3_aa: CASSLRGWTSGSFSYNEQFF; cdr3_nt: TGTGCCAGCAGCTTAAGGGGGTGGACTAGCGGATCTTTCTCCTACAATGAGCAGTTCTTC
clone_size: -; d_call: -; j_call: TRBJ1-1; v_call: TRBV19; cdr3_aa: CASSTTERMNTEAFF; cdr3_nt: TGTGCCAGTAGTACAACCGAGAGGATGAACACTGAAGCTTTCTTT
clone_size: -; d_call: TRBD1; j_call: TRBJ2-2; v_call: TRBV19; cdr3_aa: CASSTQDRLAGELFF; cdr3_nt: TGTGCCAGTAGTACCCAGGACAGGCTCGCCGGGGAGCTGTTTTTT
clone_size: many; d_call: -; j_call: TRBJ2-5; v_call: TRBV6-5; cdr3_aa: CASSYSLARETQYF; cdr3_nt: TGTGCCAGCAGTTACTCCCTAGCGCGGGAGACCCAGTACTTC
clone_size: -; d_call: -; j_call: TRBJ2-3; v_call: TRBV7-8; cdr3_aa: CASSLFGSRRGGKSTDTQYF; cdr3_nt: TGTGCCAGCAGCTTATTTGGGTCCAGGAGGGGGGGAAAAAGCACAGATACGCAGTATTTT
clone_size: -; d_call: -; j_call: TRBJ2-7; v_call: TRBV3-1/TRBV3-2; cdr3_aa: CASSPPGYEQYF; cdr3_nt: TGTGCCAGCAGCCCGCCGGGCTACGAGCAGTACTTC
clone_size: once; d_call: TRBD1; j_call: TRBJ1-1; v_call: TRBV27; cdr3_aa: CASSLTGETEAFF; cdr3_nt: TGTGCCAGCAGTCTTACAGGGGAGACTGAAGCTTTCTTT